The following is a T cell receptor (beta chain) sequence with its context. Profiled with immunoSEQ multiplex PCR; TCRdb holds only in-frame clones, not every one. Among about 61,000 clones listed, around 87% were seen once. This sample was taken from a study of blood T cell repertoires in COVID-19. V lost 1 base to trimming and J lost 11 bases, with 6 bases between them. CDR1 is MNHNS and CDR2 is SASEGT in the germline V gene. The CDR3 covers 12 residues. Sample: peripheral blood. The chain links TRBV6-1 to TRBJ1-6; D is unclear. The sequence derives from a man between 60 and 70 years old with acute or convalescent COVID-19. The CDR3 loop reads CASSEDVTPLHF. Here the CDR3 DNA reads TGTGCCAGCAGTGAAGATGTCACACCCCTCCACTTT.